The entry below gives a single T cell receptor (beta chain) sequence along with its context. What it binds is not known. This CDR3 spans 12 amino acids. V lost 5 bases and J lost 5, with 9 bases in between. CDR1 and CDR2 from the germline V gene are KGHSH and LQKENI. The sample comes from a study of cytomegalovirus exposure and HLA in healthy donors. Method: immunoSEQ multiplex PCR; TCRdb's copy keeps in-frame clones and lacks some. The sample holds around 100,000 clones; 85% are singletons and the top ten take 20% to 25%. Study-wide findings and caveats: Rarity characterized most TCR sequences, yet some public TCRs appeared in many donors. The study designated fewer than 200 TCR beta chains cytomegalovirus-associated.

The V call is TRBV18, the J call TRBJ2-5; D gene ambiguous. The sequenced sample consisted of PBMCs. This clonotype was sampled from a man between 18 and 35 years old in good health and CMV-seropositive. The CDR3 nucleotides read TGTGCCAGCTCAGAGAACGGGGAGACCCAGTACTTC. Translating it yields CASSENGETQYF.